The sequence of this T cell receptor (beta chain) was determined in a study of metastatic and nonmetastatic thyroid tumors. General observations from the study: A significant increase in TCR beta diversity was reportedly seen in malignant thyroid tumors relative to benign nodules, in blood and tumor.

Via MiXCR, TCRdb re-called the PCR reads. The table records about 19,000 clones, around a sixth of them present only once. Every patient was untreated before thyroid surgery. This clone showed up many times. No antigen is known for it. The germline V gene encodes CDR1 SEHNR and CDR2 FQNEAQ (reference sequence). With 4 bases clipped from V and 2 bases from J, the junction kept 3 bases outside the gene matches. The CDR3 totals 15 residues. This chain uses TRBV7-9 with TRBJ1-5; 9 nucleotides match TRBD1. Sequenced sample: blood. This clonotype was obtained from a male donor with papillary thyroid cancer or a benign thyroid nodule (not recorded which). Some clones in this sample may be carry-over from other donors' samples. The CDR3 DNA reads TGTGCCAGCAGCTCTACAGGGGGCGGCAATCAGCCCCAGCATTTT. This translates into CASSSTGGGNQPQHF.